This T cell receptor beta chain was observed in a study of cytomegalovirus exposure and HLA in healthy donors. CDR1 KGHSH and CDR2 LQKENI come from the germline V gene. V dropped 3 bases and J dropped 3 bases, with 18 bases sitting between them. The CDR3 loop spans 16 amino acids. Note on this clone: Its cognate antigen is unknown.

The primer mix had 60 Vbeta and 13 Jbeta primers. Clones were read by immunoSEQ multiplex PCR, and TCRdb kept only the in-frame ones, dropping some. Of some 91,000 clones in the sample, around 73% were seen once. The study's findings and limits: Follow-up analysis later connected one missense variant in DCLRE1C with trimming of TCR beta V- and J-genes. Analysis performed later found 16,951 TCR beta sequences associated with HLA alleles at 0.05 false discovery rate.

The TCR sequence derives from a man aged 40-49 years in good health and CMV-seronegative. The rearrangement uses TRBV18 and TRBJ2-7; D remains unclear. The material sequenced was PBMCs. Written as DNA, the CDR3 is TGTGCCAGCTCACCCCTGAGAAGTAGTCTCCACTACGAGCAGTACTTC. Translating it yields CASSPLRSSLHYEQYF.